The next 21 T cell receptor beta chains were all read from a single sample in a study of identical twins. TCRdb re-derived calls from the 5' RACE reads in MiXCR, one entry per CDR3 protein. The sample yields nearly 900,000 distinct CDR3 sequences, approximately 13% seen once. The sample was also reused in another study, on yellow fever vaccine responses in identical twins.

Sequencing input: PBMCs. The receptors shown here come from a woman aged 18-35 years in good health.

The gene calls are TRBV28 and TRBJ1-5; D remains ambiguous. V lost 3 bases and J 3 bases, leaving 9 bases between the germline ends. Germline CDR1 MDHEN, CDR2 SYDVKM. CDR3 size: 14 residues. The CDR3 protein is CASSFTRTNQPQHF. CDR3 DNA sequence: TGTGCCAGCAGTTTTACGAGAACCAATCAGCCCCAGCATTTT.

This clonotype has a single count. The J gene is TRBJ2-7, the V gene TRBV5-5, with no clear D. The CDR3 is made up of 15 amino acids. The germline V gene has CDR1 SGHKS and CDR2 YYEKEE (reference sequence). V was pared by 4 bases and J by 6 bases, with 20 bases between. Here the CDR3 DNA reads TGTGCCAGCAGCCACGGGCCTCTTTGCTTCAGCGAGCAGTACGTC. This translates into CASSHGPLCFSEQYV.

This clonotype was detected many times. The chain links TRBV10-3 to TRBJ2-2, with 10 bases aligning to TRBD2. This CDR3 is 15 amino acids long. V lost 0 bases, J lost 6 bases, and 1 base stayed unmatched. The germline V gene encodes CDR1 ENHRY and CDR2 SYGVKD. The CDR3 coding sequence is TGTGCCATCAGTGAGTCGGGGACTAGCGCCGGGGAGCTGTTTTTT. Residues: CAISESGTSAGELFF.

This clonotype was counted between two and nine times. In nucleotides, the CDR3 is TGCAGTGCCGGCTACGGGGGAGAGACCCAGTACTTC. Its translation: CSAGYGGETQYF. The rearrangement uses TRBV20-1 and TRBJ2-5, with a weak D call TRBD2 (6 bases). The germline V and J ends were trimmed by 6 bases and 4 bases, with 12 bases remaining between them. The CDR3 length is 12 residues. Germline CDR1 reads DFQATT; CDR2 reads SNEGSKA (reference sequence).

This clonotype was seen a handful of times. The rearrangement joins TRBV20-1 to TRBJ2-1; 10 bases map to TRBD1. CDR1 and CDR2 from the germline V gene are DFQATT and SNEGSKA (reference sequence). This CDR3 is 15 amino acids long. Unmatched junction bases numbered 4, after V lost 5 bases and J lost 0 bases. The CDR3 DNA follows: TGCAGTGCTCGCCGGACAGGGGGCTCCTACAATGAGCAGTTCTTC. Protein product: CSARRTGGSYNEQFF.

This clonotype was seen a few times. This rearrangement joins TRBV5-1 to TRBJ2-5, with D possibly being TRBD2 (5 bases). The CDR3 consists of 15 residues. The germline V and J ends were trimmed by 7 bases and 5 bases, with 21 bases remaining between them. CDR1 and CDR2 (germline): SGHRS, YFSETQ. The DNA for the CDR3 is TGCGCCAGCGGGAACCCGACTCCTTCGGGGGAGACCCAGTACTTC. Translated: CASGNPTPSGETQYF.

The CDR3, as DNA: TGTGCCAGCATTTACGAAGGGCAGGGGGGGAGGAACACCGGGGAGCTGTTTTTT. It codes for CASIYEGQGGRNTGELFF. The chain joins TRBV2 to TRBJ2-2; D possibly matches TRBD1 or TRBD2 (7 bases each). CDR3 length equals 18 residues. Per the germline V gene, CDR1 is SNHLY and CDR2 is FYNNEI. V was trimmed by 7 bases and J by 1 base, leaving 22 bases between them.

This clonotype was detected only a few times. The chain carries TRBV9 and TRBJ2-3; D gene uncertain. V lost 1 base and J 2 bases, leaving 5 bases between the germline ends. The CDR3 is 13 residues long. Germline CDR1 is SGDLS and CDR2 is YYNGEE. The chain's CDR3 is CASSVLTTDTQYF. The CDR3 DNA is TGTGCCAGCAGCGTACTCACCACAGATACGCAGTATTTT.

The CDR3 sequence is CASSLGGADVYEQFF. In DNA, the CDR3 is TGTGCCAGCAGCTTAGGGGGCGCCGATGTCTATGAGCAGTTCTTC. The chain is built from TRBV7-9 and TRBJ2-1; tentative D call: TRBD1 (5 bases). Germline CDR1 reads SEHNR; CDR2 reads FQNEAQ (reference sequence). Trimming removed 1 base at V and 8 bases at J, with 15 bases between. This CDR3 region has 15 residues. The complete variable domain, with remaining parts taken from reference TRBV7-9 and TRBJ2-1, reads DTGVSQNPRHKITKRGQNVTFRCDPISEHNRLYWYRQTLGQGPEFLTYFQNEAQLEKSRLLSDRFSAERPKGSFSTLEIQRTEQGDSAMYLCASSLGGADVYEQFFGPGTRLTVL.

This clonotype was seen a handful of times. The chain employs TRBV18 and TRBJ2-5; no definite D call. Germline V lookup: CDR1 KGHSH, CDR2 LQKENI. Trimming shortened V by 2 bases and J by 2 bases, and 9 bases separated the two germline ends. The CDR3 length is 14 residues. The CDR3 DNA is TGTGCCAGCTCACCAAGGAGATCTCAAGAGACCCAGTACTTC. Its protein product is CASSPRRSQETQYF.

This clonotype was seen a few times. The genes are TRBV7-9 and TRBJ1-1, with TRBD1 matching over 8 bases. J was trimmed by 11 bases and V by 5 bases; bases with no gene match: 10. Per germline, CDR1 SEHNR and CDR2 FQNEAQ (reference sequence). The CDR3 runs to 13 residues. CDR3 region: CASSPGGTEVAFF. The CDR3 bases are TGTGCCAGCAGCCCAGGGGGCACTGAAGTGGCTTTCTTT. Complete variable domain (other parts from reference TRBV7-9 and TRBJ1-1): DTGVSQNPRHKITKRGQNVTFRCDPISEHNRLYWYRQTLGQGPEFLTYFQNEAQLEKSRLLSDRFSAERPKGSFSTLEIQRTEQGDSAMYLCASSPGGTEVAFFGQGTRLTVV.

This clonotype has only a few counts. The chain links TRBV11-2 to TRBJ2-1, with no clear D. CDR3 length: 16 residues. The V and J ends lost 0 bases and 8 bases respectively, with 17 bases between them. Germline V gene sequence: CDR1 SGHAT, CDR2 FQNNGV. CDR3 sequence reads: CASSLEGKPFSYEQFF. In DNA form, the CDR3 reads TGTGCCAGCAGCTTAGAGGGGAAGCCCTTTAGTTATGAGCAGTTCTTC.

This clonotype was detected ten times or more. This chain connects TRBV10-3 to TRBJ2-1, with TRBD2 identical over 11 bases. Germline CDR1 reads ENHRY; CDR2 reads SYGVKD. Unmatched junction bases numbered 6, after V lost 8 bases and J lost 6 bases. The CDR3 contains 14 residues. In DNA, the CDR3 is TGTGCCATCGAGTCGGGACTAGCGGCCAATGAGCAGTTCTTC. It translates to CAIESGLAANEQFF.

This clonotype occurred many times. The chain couples TRBV7-9 to TRBJ1-1; tentatively, D is TRBD1 (6 bases). This CDR3 has 14 residues. Per the germline V gene, CDR1 is SEHNR and CDR2 is FQNEAQ (reference sequence). Trimming cost V 2 bases and J 6 bases, with 13 bases left between them. The CDR3 DNA reads TGTGCCAGCAGCTTACTGGGGGCTGTCGCTGAAGCTTTCTTT. Translation gives CASSLLGAVAEAFF. Looking up the rest from reference TRBV7-9 and TRBJ1-1 gives the full variable domain: DTGVSQNPRHKITKRGQNVTFRCDPISEHNRLYWYRQTLGQGPEFLTYFQNEAQLEKSRLLSDRFSAERPKGSFSTLEIQRTEQGDSAMYLCASSLLGAVAEAFFGQGTRLTVV.

This clonotype was observed a handful of times. This chain uses TRBV10-2 with TRBJ2-7; D is perhaps TRBD1 (6 bases). Germline V gene data show CDR1 as WSHSY and CDR2 as SAAADI. The CDR3 loop spans 14 amino acids. V dropped 6 bases and J dropped 7 bases, with 19 bases sitting between them. DNA of the CDR3: TGCGCCAGCAGGGGACGCAGTCTAGGGGGAGAGCAGTACTTC. This gives the protein CASRGRSLGGEQYF.

This clonotype was recorded a few times. The chain has TRBV20-1 and TRBJ2-1, with 7 nucleotides matching TRBD2. The junction had 3 bases not matched to a gene; V was cut back by 2 bases and J by 2 bases. CDR3 length: 14 amino acids. Germline CDR1 DFQATT, CDR2 SNEGSKA (reference sequence). For the CDR3, the DNA is TGCAGTGCTAGAATGCTAGCGGCCTACAATGAGCAGTTCTTC. This sequence encodes CSARMLAAYNEQFF.

This clonotype has just a few counts. This chain connects TRBV10-3 to TRBJ2-1; 7 positions match TRBD2. The CDR3 loop spans 14 amino acids. CDR1 ENHRY and CDR2 SYGVKD come from the germline V gene. V lost 4 bases, J lost 8 bases, and 8 bases stayed unmatched. Here the CDR3 reads CAISGNGAGDEQFF. The CDR3 nucleotides read TGTGCCATCAGTGGAAACGGGGCGGGAGATGAGCAGTTCTTC.

This clonotype appeared many times. The rearrangement links TRBV28 to TRBJ2-2, with unresolved D. The CDR3 contains 16 residues. Between the trimmed V and J ends, which lost 3 bases and 0 bases, there was a span of 11 bases. CDR1 and CDR2 (germline): MDHEN, SYDVKM. The CDR3 region is CASSLVKFANTGELFF. In nucleotides, the CDR3 is TGTGCCAGCAGTTTGGTAAAGTTCGCGAACACCGGGGAGCTGTTTTTT.

This clonotype was detected only a few times. V and J are TRBV15 and TRBJ1-1, with D perhaps matching TRBD1 (6 bases). V was trimmed by 0 bases and J by 1 base, leaving 9 bases between them. The CDR3 has 15 amino acids. Germline V gives CDR1 LNHNV, CDR2 YYDKDF (reference sequence). The CDR3 loop is CATSRDRTENTEAFF. The CDR3 DNA reads as TGTGCCACCAGCAGAGACAGGACAGAGAACACTGAAGCTTTCTTT.

Of note for this clonotype: One end of the junction varies from germline; a read error may be responsible. The chain is built from TRBV6-4 and TRBJ2-1; D not certain. CDR1 and CDR2 (germline): MRHNA, SNTAGT. The CDR3 spans 15 residues. The CDR3, as DNA: TGTGCCCGCAGTGTGAATACGGACTCCTACAATGAGCAGTTCTTC. This gives the protein CARSVNTDSYNEQFF.

The chain joins TRBV3-1 to TRBJ2-6; D perhaps matches TRBD2 (6 bases). Germline values: CDR1 LGHDT, CDR2 YNNKEL (reference sequence). This CDR3 is built from 18 residues. The ends were cut back, 0 bases at V and 4 bases at J, with 16 bases in the middle. This CDR3 is CASSQDGGYILGANVLTF. The CDR3 DNA is TGTGCCAGCAGCCAAGATGGGGGGTACATTCTCGGGGCCAACGTCCTGACTTTC. The full variable domain, in which reference TRBV3-1 and TRBJ2-6 provide the parts outside the CDR3, is DTAVSQTPKYLVTQMGNDKSIKCEQNLGHDTMYWYKQDSKKFLKIMFSYNNKELIINETVPNRFSPKSPDKAHLNLHINSLELGDSAVYFCASSQDGGYILGANVLTFGAGSRLTVL.